Each of the 20 T cell receptor beta chains below was sequenced from the same sample in a study of blood T cell repertoires in COVID-19 (dated by TCRdb to 2019 to 2021). The library was prepared using the immunoSEQ multiplex PCR assay. TCRdb carries this immuneACCESS record with in-frame sequences only. Its versions omit some clonotypes, under half of them owing to an unresolved V gene in the studies checked, with the rest unexplained. This sample lists approximately 380,000 clones; more than 75% were detected once. The ten biggest clones cover 1.2% of the sample. Sample: PBMCs or T cells enriched from blood (not recorded which). The source is a woman between 18 and 29 years old who had recovered from COVID-19.

CDR3 coding DNA: TGTGCCAGCAGCCCGGGGACAGGGTTGATCATCAACCAGCATTTT. It yields the protein CASSPGTGLIINQHF. The chain joins TRBV11-2 to TRBJ1-5, with 9 bases that match TRBD1. The germline V gene encodes CDR1 SGHAT and CDR2 FQNNGV. The CDR3 totals 15 residues. Germline trimming cut 5 bases from V and 12 bases from J; bases unmatched to any gene: 14.

This clone was seen a single time. The gene calls are TRBV30 and TRBJ1-1; 7 positions match TRBD1. Germline V gives CDR1 GTSNPN, CDR2 SVGIG (reference sequence). The CDR3 consists of 13 residues. Trimming removed 0 bases from V and 6 bases from J; junction bases left unmatched: 4. CDR3 coding DNA: TGTGCCTGGAGTGTAGGGGGCAGCGCTGAAGCTTTCTTT. This encodes CAWSVGGSAEAFF.

The gene calls are TRBV27 and TRBJ1-2; D is possibly TRBD1 (6 bases). Trimming removed 5 bases at V and 8 bases at J, with 12 bases between. Per the germline V gene, CDR1 is MNHEY and CDR2 is SMNVEV (reference sequence). The CDR3 loop spans 12 amino acids. The CDR3 here is CASSGGAKGYTF. In DNA form, the CDR3 reads TGTGCCAGCAGTGGGGGCGCGAAGGGCTACACCTTC.

The J gene is TRBJ1-5, the V gene TRBV7-9, with TRBD1 matching over 8 bases. Germline CDR1 is SEHNR and CDR2 is FQNEAQ (reference sequence). The V gene end was trimmed by 5 bases and the J gene end by 7 bases; junction bases not matched to a gene: 7. This CDR3 has 14 amino acids. CDR3 DNA: TGTGCCAGCAGCCGCACAGGGGGGGGACAGCCCCAGCATTTT. The encoded protein is CASSRTGGGQPQHF.

CDR3 in DNA: TGTGCCAGCAGTGCTACAGGGGGCGTCTCTGAAGCTTTCTTT. This codes for CASSATGGVSEAFF. The chain carries TRBV6-4 and TRBJ1-1; 9 bases agree with TRBD1. CDR3 size: 14 residues. V lost 4 bases to trimming and J lost 6 bases; unmatched junction nucleotides: 6. Germline CDR1 reads MRHNA; CDR2 reads SNTAGT.

V and J are TRBV2 and TRBJ2-7; D is perhaps TRBD1 (6 bases). Trimming took 2 bases from V and 3 from J, leaving 14 bases between them. Germline CDR1 is SNHLY and CDR2 is FYNNEI. The CDR3 totals 15 residues. DNA for the CDR3: TGTGCCAGCAGTGAATGGACAGATATGGGCTACGAGCAGTACTTC. Its translation is CASSEWTDMGYEQYF.

The rearrangement joins TRBV15 to TRBJ2-7, with D perhaps TRBD2 (5 bases). The CDR3 is 13 amino acids. Germline CDR1 LNHNV, CDR2 YYDKDF (reference sequence). Trimming removed 0 bases from V and 5 bases from J, with 8 bases in between. The CDR3: CATSREWTDEQYF. The CDR3 DNA is TGTGCCACCAGCAGAGAATGGACTGACGAGCAGTACTTC.

The chain has TRBV29-1 and TRBJ1-2; D possibly corresponds to TRBD1 (6 bases). The CDR3 loop spans 15 amino acids. Looked up from germline, CDR1 is SQVTM and CDR2 is ANQGSEA. Deletions cut 5 bases from V and 4 bases from J, with 20 bases between. The CDR3 DNA reads TGCAGCGTTTGGGACACCTCAGGAGGTGGCTATGGCTACACCTTC. It specifies CSVWDTSGGGYGYTF.

The chain is built from TRBV6-5 and TRBJ1-4, with a possible D match to TRBD1 (6 bases). The germline V gene encodes CDR1 MNHEY and CDR2 SVGAGI. This CDR3 region has 14 residues. Trimming took off 6 bases at V and 7 bases at J, with 15 bases between the two ends. Here the CDR3 DNA reads TGTGCCAGCAGAGCCTCAGGGGTTGGTGAAAAACTGTTTTTT. It encodes CASRASGVGEKLFF.

This clone turned up a few times. The V and J genes are TRBV4-1 and TRBJ1-4, with 9 positions matching TRBD1. The junction had 5 bases not matched to a gene; V was cut back by 1 base and J by 5 bases. Looked up from germline, CDR1 is MGHRA and CDR2 is YSYEKL. The length of the CDR3 is 16 residues. CDR3 protein: CASSQGGTGRNEKLFF. CDR3 nucleotides: TGCGCCAGCAGCCAAGGGGGGACAGGGAGGAATGAAAAACTGTTTTTT.

The chain combines TRBV21-1 with TRBJ1-1; the table's TRBD1 call for D was not verified on the DNA. TRBV21-1 is a documented pseudogene. This CDR3 has 13 amino acids. The CDR3 here is CASSSFAAGEAFF. DNA of the CDR3: TGTGCCAGCAGCTCCTTTGCGGCAGGGGAAGCTTTCTTT.

The rearrangement joins TRBV13 to TRBJ2-3; 12 bases line up with TRBD1. CDR1 and CDR2 from the germline V gene are PRHDT and FYEKMQ (reference sequence). The CDR3 totals 16 residues. J gave up 4 bases and V 3 bases, and 5 bases lay outside the gene matches. DNA for the CDR3: TGTGCCAGCAGCTTCACCGGGACAGGGGGCGCAGATACGCAGTATTTT. As protein: CASSFTGTGGADTQYF.

This clone came up many times. V usage is TRBV19 and J usage is TRBJ1-5, with 9 bases identical to TRBD1. The CDR3 runs 16 residues. Germline V CDR1 and CDR2: LNHDA, SQIVND (reference sequence). The V gene end was trimmed by 3 bases and the J gene end by 5 bases; junction bases not matched to a gene: 8. The CDR3 here is CASSIIRDRDDQPQHF. The DNA of the CDR3 is TGTGCCAGTAGTATCATCCGGGACAGGGATGATCAGCCCCAGCATTTT.

This rearrangement joins TRBV9 to TRBJ1-2; D ambiguous. The germline V gene has CDR1 SGDLS and CDR2 YYNGEE. This CDR3 is 15 amino acids long. V was cut by 0 bases and J by 4 bases, with 13 bases left in between. The CDR3 DNA is TGTGCCAGCAGCGTAGCCGAGGGAGTAAGCTATGGCTACACCTTC. It is translated as CASSVAEGVSYGYTF.

This clone was observed once. The chain has TRBV5-4 and TRBJ2-2, with a tentative D call TRBD2 (7 bases). The CDR3 is made up of 13 amino acids. The V gene lost 4 bases and the J gene lost 8 bases, with 12 bases spanning the gap. Germline assignment: CDR1 SGHNT and CDR2 YYREEE (reference sequence). This CDR3 is CASSGGGIGELFF. Here the CDR3 DNA reads TGTGCCAGCAGCGGGGGGGGCATAGGGGAGCTGTTTTTT.

The gene calls are TRBV5-1 and TRBJ2-5; TRBD1 matches 7 bases. This CDR3 has 14 amino acids. Looked up from germline, CDR1 is SGHRS and CDR2 is YFSETQ. J gave up 7 bases and V 4 bases, and 10 bases lay outside the gene matches. CDR3 in amino acids: CASSSGQVAGTQYF. The CDR3, as DNA: TGCGCCAGCAGCAGCGGACAGGTGGCAGGGACCCAGTACTTC.

This clone was seen a few times. The gene calls are TRBV10-2 and TRBJ1-1, with TRBD1 as a possible D gene (6 bases). Per germline, CDR1 WSHSY and CDR2 SAAADI. The ends were cut back, 0 bases at V and 7 bases at J, with 6 bases in the middle. The CDR3 sequence is 12 residues long. The CDR3, as DNA: TGCGCCAGCAGTGAGTCAGGGGGTGAAGCTTTCTTT. It translates to CASSESGGEAFF.

This chain links TRBV29-1 with TRBJ1-2; 9 bases fit TRBD1. CDR1 and CDR2 (germline): SQVTM, ANQGSEA. The CDR3 runs 14 residues. J gave up 3 bases and V 6 bases, and 8 bases lay outside the gene matches. The CDR3 nucleotides read TGCAGCGTCGCCGGGACAGGGAACGACTATGGCTACACCTTC. Amino acid sequence: CSVAGTGNDYGYTF.

The J gene is TRBJ2-2, the V gene TRBV5-4; 10 bases map to TRBD1. Germline CDR1 and CDR2: SGHNT and YYREEE (reference sequence). The CDR3 length is 15 residues. The junction had 6 bases not matched to a gene; V was cut back by 4 bases and J by 6 bases. The CDR3 protein is CASSPGQGRSGELFF. DNA for the CDR3: TGTGCCAGCAGCCCGGGACAGGGGAGATCCGGGGAGCTGTTTTTT.

The V and J genes are TRBV3-1 (or the pseudogene TRBV3-2) and TRBJ1-2, with 7 nucleotides matching TRBD1. The V and J ends lost 3 bases and 4 bases, in that order; junction bases with no gene match: 8. Germline V gives CDR1 LGHDT, CDR2 YNNKEL (reference sequence). The CDR3 is 15 amino acids. DNA of the CDR3: TGTGCCAGCAGCCATACCCGGGGGACAGTCTATGGCTACACCTTC. Amino acids: CASSHTRGTVYGYTF.